What follows are 9 T cell receptor beta chains derived from one specimen sequenced in a study of CD8 T cells in Susac syndrome (dated by TCRdb to the late 2010s). Libraries were made using the immunoSEQ multiplex PCR assay. RNA was extracted using the RNeasy kit, and about 0.45 to 1 ug of the RNA was reverse transcribed with random hexamers. TCRdb reprocessing: public reads trimmed at Q25 with fastp, clones called with MiXCR, in-frame beta chains kept. Merged by CDR3 protein, the rows form single entries marked with the most common genes and DNA. This sample has tens of thousands of distinct CDR3 sequences in its table, and roughly 91% of those were observed once. The ten most abundant clones make up about 0.52% of the sample. Sample: CD4+ T cells from PBMCs. The receptors come from a human donor with Susac syndrome.

CDR3 bases: TGTGCCAGCACAGACAGCGCAAATAGCAATCAGCCCCAGCATTTT. Protein product: CASTDSANSNQPQHF. The chain recombines TRBV18 with TRBJ1-5; TRBD1 is a possible D gene (5 bases). The germline CDR1 and CDR2 sequences are KGHSH and LQKENI. V lost 8 bases and J 0 bases, leaving 14 bases between the germline ends. The CDR3 totals 15 residues.

The chain links TRBV18 to TRBJ2-7; TRBD1 or TRBD2 may be the D gene (5 bases each). The germline V and J ends were trimmed by 3 bases and 6 bases, with 12 bases remaining between them. Germline V gene sequence: CDR1 KGHSH, CDR2 LQKENI. CDR3 length: 13 amino acids. CDR3 region: CASSPLERGEQYF. In DNA form, the CDR3 reads TGTGCCAGCTCACCGTTGGAGAGGGGCGAGCAGTACTTC.

The chain uses TRBV3-1 and TRBJ2-4; D is unresolved. Germline V gene sequence: CDR1 LGHDT, CDR2 YNNKEL (reference sequence). The CDR3 extends over 16 amino acids. Trimming took off 0 bases at V and 0 bases at J, with 9 bases between the two ends. The CDR3 nucleotides read TGTGCCAGCAGCCAAGATCTGGGTGTAGCCAAAAACATTCAGTACTTC. Residues: CASSQDLGVAKNIQYF.

The chain joins TRBV20-1 to TRBJ1-2; D is perhaps TRBD1 (6 bases). The CDR3 loop spans 16 amino acids. Trimming took 0 bases from V and 4 from J, leaving 18 bases between them. Germline V gene lookup returns CDR1 DFQATT and CDR2 SNEGSKA (reference sequence). DNA for the CDR3: TGCAGTGCTAGAGATGAGTGGGGGCCCTTGAGCTATGGCTACACCTTC. This sequence encodes CSARDEWGPLSYGYTF.

This clonotype was counted a single time. The chain couples TRBV7-9 to TRBJ2-7; the D gene is possibly TRBD1 (6 bases). The CDR3 has 15 residues. Germline CDR1 is SEHNR and CDR2 is FQNEAQ (reference sequence). V shed 4 bases and J shed 4 bases, with 17 bases lying between them. The CDR3 is CASSSSGGHLYEQYF. CDR3 DNA: TGTGCCAGCAGCTCCTCTGGGGGACACCTTTACGAGCAGTACTTC. Full variable domain (missing parts from reference TRBV7-9 and TRBJ2-7): DTGVSQNPRHKITKRGQNVTFRCDPISEHNRLYWYRQTLGQGPEFLTYFQNEAQLEKSRLLSDRFSAERPKGSFSTLEIQRTEQGDSAMYLCASSSSGGHLYEQYFGPGTRLTVT.

This sequence joins TRBV30 and TRBJ2-7, with 7 bases matching TRBD1. CDR1 and CDR2 (germline): GTSNPN, SVGIG (reference sequence). The J segment lost 5 bases and the V segment lost 7 bases, leaving 8 bases of the junction unmatched. This CDR3 spans 12 amino acids. The CDR3 reads CASDRVFDEQYF. The CDR3 DNA reads TGTGCCTCAGACAGGGTTTTCGACGAGCAGTACTTC.

This chain links TRBV20-1 with TRBJ2-7, with unresolved D. CDR3 length: 12 amino acids. Germline loops: CDR1 DFQATT, CDR2 SNEGSKA (reference sequence). Trimming stripped 0 bases from V and 3 bases from J, with 6 bases between. CDR3 nucleotides: TGCAGTGCTAGAGAGGGCCTCTACGAGCAGTACTTC. Its translation: CSAREGLYEQYF.

The chain is built from TRBV5-1 and TRBJ1-6; the D is unclear. Trimming cost V 1 base and J 7 bases, with 9 bases left between them. Germline CDR1 and CDR2: SGHRS and YFSETQ. CDR3 length: 14 residues. CDR3 sequence: CASSLLNQNSPLHF. The CDR3 bases are TGCGCCAGCAGCTTGCTTAACCAGAATTCACCCCTCCACTTT.

The chain joins TRBV7-2 to TRBJ1-5; D is ambiguous. Germline assignment: CDR1 SGHTA and CDR2 FQGNSA. V was trimmed by 0 bases and J by 2 bases, leaving 11 bases between them. The CDR3 length is 16 residues. CDR3 region: CASSLAGISGNQPQHF. DNA for the CDR3: TGTGCCAGCAGCTTAGCGGGGATTTCGGGCAATCAGCCCCAGCATTTT.